This is a list of T cell receptor beta chains from one sample in a study of shared clonotypes between healthy human individuals. Using immunoSEQ multiplex PCR, the repertoire was profiled, and TCRdb retains in-frame clones only, with some absent. Of about 460,000 clones listed, 77% are singletons. Sequenced: PBMCs. Receptors were obtained from a middle-aged woman in good health. Some clones in this sample may be carry-over from other donors' samples. CDR3s leave out the opening cysteine and the closing phenylalanine or tryptophan.

j_call v_call cdr3_aa
TRBJ2-1 TRBV4-3 ASSQVKEGQGQF
TRBJ1-4 TRBV6-6 ASSYSTGGEKLF
TRBJ2-3 TRBV28 ASSLVTDTQY
TRBJ2-2 TRBV6-4 ASSDSGDTGELF
TRBJ2-1 TRBV2 ASNELAGLNYNEQF
TRBJ1-1 TRBV10-1 ASSEPQGGGGAEAF
TRBJ2-1 TRBV2 ASSGEREGLPSSYNEQF
TRBJ2-1 TRBV28 ASSFQREVNEQF
TRBJ1-2 TRBV29-1 SGGTGANYGYT
TRBJ1-1 TRBV28 ASSFGGSMNTEAF
TRBJ1-5 TRBV7-8 ASSPREQSVQPQH
TRBJ1-2 TRBV14 ASSSTWDGEFYGYT
TRBJ2-5 TRBV4-1 ASSHHRVRRDQETQY
TRBJ2-7 TRBV7-6 ASSPYPGTGNEQY
TRBJ1-5 TRBV2 ASSFLTGNQPQH
TRBJ2-7 TRBV7-9 ASSLFRGVGSYEQY
TRBJ2-7 TRBV11-2 ASSLDLGRVDYEQY
TRBJ2-2 TRBV2 ASSQGTRTGELF
TRBJ2-5 TRBV5-6 ASSFGGETQY
TRBJ2-2 TRBV27 ASGPGQGTGELF
TRBJ2-7 TRBV5-1 ASSSQAGGPDEQY
TRBJ1-2 TRBV19 ASSIGGADGYT
TRBJ1-2 TRBV5-1 ASSLDTYYGYT
TRBJ2-7 TRBV5-1 ASRLTSGSHYEQY
TRBJ2-3 TRBV11-2 ASSLDGTFLVADTQY
TRBJ2-3 TRBV7-2 ASSIGNWRADTQY
TRBJ2-7 TRBV4-2 ASSPTSGRPRNEQY
TRBJ1-1 TRBV11-2 ASSATGSTEAF
TRBJ1-2 TRBV28 ASSGGYGYT
TRBJ1-5 TRBV15 ATSGDRGQGAGNQPQH
TRBJ2-5 TRBV5-1 ASSLAATLRETQY
TRBJ2-1 TRBV9 ASSPARTNEQF
TRBJ1-2 TRBV7-6 ASSLMPAEGYT
TRBJ2-7 TRBV5-1 ASSTRTGAREQY
NA TRBV7-2 ASSLNRVAEQY
NA TRBV4-1 ASSHRTGSYEQY
TRBJ1-5 TRBV4-1 ASSQDWGNQPQH